This is a list of T cell receptor beta chains from one sample in a study of radiation and T cells in renal cell carcinoma. This table comes from immunoSEQ multiplex PCR, and its TCRdb copy is limited to in-frame clones, with some not included. The table has roughly 10,000 clones, roughly 60% seen once. The source material was tumor tissue, sampled from a patient whose treatment was nephrectomy without radiotherapy. All receptors derive from a man aged 40-49 years with renal cell carcinoma. CDR3s include the opening cysteine and the closing phenylalanine or tryptophan. Each record gives: CDR3 DNA, CDR3 protein, D gene, J gene, clone size, V gene, CDR3 length. D genes are given only for firm matches. Size tells how often a clone was seen (once, few, many) or the class of an expanded clone, and some rows leave it out.

cdr3_nt: TGCAGCGAGCTGGCCCGAGGGACTGAAGCTTTCTTT
cdr3_aa: CSELARGTEAFF
d_call: -
j_call: TRBJ1-1
clone_size: -
v_call: TRBV29-1
cdr3_length: 12

cdr3_nt: TGCTCATACGAGAAGGGGACGAACACTGAAGCTTTCTTT
cdr3_aa: CSYEKGTNTEAFF
d_call: -
j_call: TRBJ1-1
clone_size: few
v_call: TRBV29-1
cdr3_length: 13

cdr3_nt: TGTGCCAGCAGCTACCGGGACCTTACTGAAGCTTTCTTT
cdr3_aa: CASSYRDLTEAFF
d_call: -
j_call: TRBJ1-1
clone_size: few
v_call: TRBV7-9
cdr3_length: 13

cdr3_nt: TGTGCCAGCAGCTCAAGCCTCAGACCGAACACTGAAGCTTTCTTT
cdr3_aa: CASSSSLRPNTEAFF
d_call: -
j_call: TRBJ1-1
clone_size: -
v_call: TRBV7-8
cdr3_length: 15

cdr3_nt: TGTGCCAGCAGCTTGTCCTTAGCGGGAGGGGACAATGAGCAGTTCTTC
cdr3_aa: CASSLSLAGGDNEQFF
d_call: TRBD2
j_call: TRBJ2-1
clone_size: -
v_call: TRBV5-4
cdr3_length: 16

cdr3_nt: TGTGCCAGCAGCCCTACATACAATGAGCAGTTCTTC
cdr3_aa: CASSPTYNEQFF
d_call: -
j_call: TRBJ2-1
clone_size: -
v_call: TRBV7-9
cdr3_length: 12

cdr3_nt: TGTGCCAGCAGCCAGACAGATCTTGCTCGAGATACGCAGTATTTT
cdr3_aa: CASSQTDLARDTQYF
d_call: -
j_call: TRBJ2-3
clone_size: -
v_call: TRBV7-6
cdr3_length: 15

cdr3_nt: TGTGCCAGCAGTTTCAGGGGCCATCTTTCGAACACCGGGGAGCTGTTTTTT
cdr3_aa: CASSFRGHLSNTGELFF
d_call: -
j_call: TRBJ2-2
clone_size: once
v_call: TRBV27
cdr3_length: 17

cdr3_nt: TGTGCCAGCAGCTTCGCGGGGAACACCGGGGAGCTGTTTTTT
cdr3_aa: CASSFAGNTGELFF
d_call: -
j_call: TRBJ2-2
clone_size: few
v_call: TRBV5-5
cdr3_length: 14

cdr3_nt: TGTGCCAGCAGCTTAGAATTCGGGACGTCTAATCAGCCCCAGCATTTT
cdr3_aa: CASSLEFGTSNQPQHF
d_call: -
j_call: TRBJ1-5
clone_size: -
v_call: TRBV7-9
cdr3_length: 16

cdr3_nt: TGTGCCAGCAGTCCCCAGGGACAGGGAGTCAATCAGCCCCAGCATTTT
cdr3_aa: CASSPQGQGVNQPQHF
d_call: TRBD1
j_call: TRBJ1-5
clone_size: -
v_call: TRBV27
cdr3_length: 16

cdr3_nt: TGTGCCAGCAGTTACGTCAGACAATATGGCTACACCTTC
cdr3_aa: CASSYVRQYGYTF
d_call: -
j_call: TRBJ1-2
clone_size: -
v_call: TRBV6-6
cdr3_length: 13

cdr3_nt: TGTGCCAGCAGTCCCTGGACAGGGAGGAACAATGAGCAGTTCTTC
cdr3_aa: CASSPWTGRNNEQFF
d_call: TRBD1
j_call: TRBJ2-1
clone_size: -
v_call: TRBV27
cdr3_length: 15

cdr3_nt: TGTGCCATCAGTGAGTCGTTTAATCCCTCGGAGCGGGAGCGCAATGAGCAGTTCTTC
cdr3_aa: CAISESFNPSERERNEQFF
d_call: TRBD2
j_call: TRBJ2-1
clone_size: -
v_call: TRBV10-3
cdr3_length: 19

cdr3_nt: TGTGCCAGCCGATCTAGGATCCAAGAGACCCAGTACTTC
cdr3_aa: CASRSRIQETQYF
d_call: -
j_call: TRBJ2-5
clone_size: -
v_call: TRBV7-2
cdr3_length: 13

cdr3_nt: TGTGCCAGCAGCTTGGTCCTCAATCAGCCCCAGCATTTT
cdr3_aa: CASSLVLNQPQHF
d_call: -
j_call: TRBJ1-5
clone_size: -
v_call: TRBV5-8
cdr3_length: 13

cdr3_nt: TGTGCCAGCAGCCCTGGACAGGCCTATGGCTACACCTTC
cdr3_aa: CASSPGQAYGYTF
d_call: TRBD1
j_call: TRBJ1-2
clone_size: -
v_call: TRBV7-9
cdr3_length: 13

cdr3_nt: TGCGCCAGCCGGTTAGATTCCTACAATGAGCAGTTCTTC
cdr3_aa: CASRLDSYNEQFF
d_call: -
j_call: TRBJ2-1
clone_size: -
v_call: TRBV5-1
cdr3_length: 13

cdr3_nt: TGTGCCAGCAGCCAAGAATCGTCGGTTGCCGGGGAGCTGTTTTTT
cdr3_aa: CASSQESSVAGELFF
d_call: -
j_call: TRBJ2-2
clone_size: medium-sized
v_call: TRBV4-2
cdr3_length: 15

cdr3_nt: TGTGCCAGCAGTGGGGGACAGGTCCGCTCTGGAAACACCATATATTTT
cdr3_aa: CASSGGQVRSGNTIYF
d_call: TRBD1
j_call: TRBJ1-3
clone_size: few
v_call: TRBV2
cdr3_length: 16

cdr3_nt: TGTGCCAGCAGCTTGGAAGCCAGGTGGGACACAGATACGCAGTATTTT
cdr3_aa: CASSLEARWDTDTQYF
d_call: -
j_call: TRBJ2-3
clone_size: -
v_call: TRBV5-5
cdr3_length: 16

cdr3_nt: TGTGCCAGCAGCAAATTGGGCAGGCGGAACACTGAAGCTTTCTTT
cdr3_aa: CASSKLGRRNTEAFF
d_call: -
j_call: TRBJ1-1
clone_size: -
v_call: TRBV21-1
cdr3_length: 15

cdr3_nt: TGTGCCAGCAGCTTAGTACAGGGGGGAGAAGGCTACACCTTC
cdr3_aa: CASSLVQGGEGYTF
d_call: TRBD1
j_call: TRBJ1-2
clone_size: -
v_call: TRBV7-2
cdr3_length: 14

cdr3_nt: TGTGCCAGCAGCCACCGGTTCCACTCCTACAATGAGCAGTTCTTC
cdr3_aa: CASSHRFHSYNEQFF
d_call: -
j_call: TRBJ2-1
clone_size: few
v_call: TRBV6-5
cdr3_length: 15

cdr3_nt: TGTGCCAGCAGCCAACAGCATAACTATGGCTACACCTTC
cdr3_aa: CASSQQHNYGYTF
d_call: -
j_call: TRBJ1-2
clone_size: few
v_call: TRBV7-6
cdr3_length: 13

cdr3_nt: TGTGCCAGCAGCGGGGGATGGGGCCCGGAGGCTGAAGCTTTCTTT
cdr3_aa: CASSGGWGPEAEAFF
d_call: -
j_call: TRBJ1-1
clone_size: -
v_call: TRBV9
cdr3_length: 15

cdr3_nt: TGTGCCAGCAGCCGAAGCGGAGCTAGCACAGATACGCAGTATTTT
cdr3_aa: CASSRSGASTDTQYF
d_call: -
j_call: TRBJ2-3
clone_size: -
v_call: TRBV5-4
cdr3_length: 15

cdr3_nt: TGTGCCAGCAGTTCTTTTCCGGGGGGGATGTATTACTACGAGCAGTACTTC
cdr3_aa: CASSSFPGGMYYYEQYF
d_call: TRBD2
j_call: TRBJ2-7
clone_size: once
v_call: TRBV28
cdr3_length: 17

cdr3_nt: TGTGCCAGCACCGAGATTAGCAATCAGCCCCAGCATTTT
cdr3_aa: CASTEISNQPQHF
d_call: -
j_call: TRBJ1-5
clone_size: few
v_call: TRBV21-1
cdr3_length: 13

cdr3_nt: TGTGCCAGCTCACCACAGGGTGAAAAACTGTTTTTT
cdr3_aa: CASSPQGEKLFF
d_call: -
j_call: TRBJ1-4
clone_size: -
v_call: TRBV18
cdr3_length: 12

cdr3_nt: TGTGCCAGCAGCTTGACTAGCGGGATCTTAAAAGAGACCCAGTACTTC
cdr3_aa: CASSLTSGILKETQYF
d_call: TRBD2
j_call: TRBJ2-5
clone_size: -
v_call: TRBV13
cdr3_length: 16

cdr3_nt: TGTGCCAGCAGCCAACGAGCGGGATCGGTGGGCATTCAGTACTTC
cdr3_aa: CASSQRAGSVGIQYF
d_call: TRBD2
j_call: TRBJ2-4
clone_size: -
v_call: TRBV5-6
cdr3_length: 15

cdr3_nt: TGTGCCATCGGGGGGGTCGGTGCCTCTGGGGCCAACGTCCTGACTTTC
cdr3_aa: CAIGGVGASGANVLTF
d_call: TRBD2
j_call: TRBJ2-6
clone_size: -
v_call: TRBV10-3
cdr3_length: 16

cdr3_nt: TGTGCCAGCAGAGGGGGACAGGGATATGGAGGCTACACCTTC
cdr3_aa: CASRGGQGYGGYTF
d_call: TRBD1
j_call: TRBJ1-2
clone_size: -
v_call: TRBV27
cdr3_length: 14

cdr3_nt: TGTGCCAGCAGCCCACCAATGGAGACCCAGTACTTC
cdr3_aa: CASSPPMETQYF
d_call: -
j_call: TRBJ2-5
clone_size: few
v_call: TRBV7-9
cdr3_length: 12

cdr3_nt: TGTGCCAGCAGGCTGGGCAGCCAAGAGACCCAGTACTTC
cdr3_aa: CASRLGSQETQYF
d_call: -
j_call: TRBJ2-5
clone_size: once
v_call: TRBV6-1
cdr3_length: 13

cdr3_nt: TGTGCCAGTAGTACGACTGCCGCCTCTGGAAACACCATATATTTT
cdr3_aa: CASSTTAASGNTIYF
d_call: -
j_call: TRBJ1-3
clone_size: -
v_call: TRBV19
cdr3_length: 15

cdr3_nt: TGCGCCAGCAGCCAAGAGATCGACGGGAGCTCCTACAATGAGCAGTTCTTC
cdr3_aa: CASSQEIDGSSYNEQFF
d_call: -
j_call: TRBJ2-1
clone_size: -
v_call: TRBV4-3
cdr3_length: 17

cdr3_nt: TGTGCCAGCAGCCCTGCGGGGGCCGGGGGAGCTGAAGCTTTCTTT
cdr3_aa: CASSPAGAGGAEAFF
d_call: -
j_call: TRBJ1-1
clone_size: -
v_call: TRBV5-6
cdr3_length: 15

cdr3_nt: TGTGCCAGCAGCGTACAGGGGGAGAGTTACGAGCAGTACTTC
cdr3_aa: CASSVQGESYEQYF
d_call: TRBD1
j_call: TRBJ2-7
clone_size: -
v_call: TRBV9
cdr3_length: 14

cdr3_nt: TGCAGCGCCGACAGGGGTTCCCCAGATACGCAGTATTTT
cdr3_aa: CSADRGSPDTQYF
d_call: TRBD1
j_call: TRBJ2-3
clone_size: -
v_call: TRBV29-1
cdr3_length: 13

cdr3_nt: TGCGCCAGCAGCTCGTCCCTAGCGGGAGTAAATAGTATGAATGAGCAGTTCTTC
cdr3_aa: CASSSSLAGVNSMNEQFF
d_call: TRBD2
j_call: TRBJ2-1
clone_size: few
v_call: TRBV5-1
cdr3_length: 18

cdr3_nt: TGTGCCAGCAGTCACGACCTATCGGATACGCAGTATTTT
cdr3_aa: CASSHDLSDTQYF
d_call: -
j_call: TRBJ2-3
clone_size: -
v_call: TRBV14
cdr3_length: 13

cdr3_nt: TGTGCTAGCAGCCCGTGGGACGGCTCTGGAAACACCATATATTTT
cdr3_aa: CASSPWDGSGNTIYF
d_call: -
j_call: TRBJ1-3
clone_size: few
v_call: TRBV7-7
cdr3_length: 15

cdr3_nt: TGTGCCAGCAGTCGGGGGGGGAGCTCCCACAATGAGCAGTTCTTC
cdr3_aa: CASSRGGSSHNEQFF
d_call: TRBD2
j_call: TRBJ2-1
clone_size: -
v_call: TRBV6-5
cdr3_length: 15

cdr3_nt: TGTGCCAGCAGCTTGGGCCTAGCGGGAGGAAGGAATGAGCAGTTCTTC
cdr3_aa: CASSLGLAGGRNEQFF
d_call: TRBD2
j_call: TRBJ2-1
clone_size: few
v_call: TRBV11-3
cdr3_length: 16

cdr3_nt: TGTGCCAGTACCCCCCAGGGCTCGAGAACCGGGGAGCTGTTTTTT
cdr3_aa: CASTPQGSRTGELFF
d_call: -
j_call: TRBJ2-2
clone_size: -
v_call: TRBV19
cdr3_length: 15

cdr3_nt: TGTGCCAGCAGTGAAGGTCGGGGGACACCCCCTAGGGGAGCTTTCTTT
cdr3_aa: CASSEGRGTPPRGAFF
d_call: -
j_call: TRBJ1-1
clone_size: -
v_call: TRBV6-1
cdr3_length: 16

cdr3_nt: TGCGCCAGCAGCTTGACCCAGGAAGCCCGCTACACCTTC
cdr3_aa: CASSLTQEARYTF
d_call: -
j_call: TRBJ1-2
clone_size: few
v_call: TRBV5-1
cdr3_length: 13

cdr3_nt: TGCAGCGTTGAAGGAGCGACTCTCGGGAGAGACACAGATACGCAGTATTTT
cdr3_aa: CSVEGATLGRDTDTQYF
d_call: -
j_call: TRBJ2-3
clone_size: -
v_call: TRBV29-1
cdr3_length: 17

cdr3_nt: TGTGCCAGCAGCTTTGACAGGGTCACCGGGGAGCTGTTTTTT
cdr3_aa: CASSFDRVTGELFF
d_call: TRBD1
j_call: TRBJ2-2
clone_size: -
v_call: TRBV11-2
cdr3_length: 14

cdr3_nt: TGTGCCAGCAGCCGGAGCGGCGGGAGTGGAAACGAGCAGTACTTC
cdr3_aa: CASSRSGGSGNEQYF
d_call: TRBD2
j_call: TRBJ2-7
clone_size: -
v_call: TRBV14
cdr3_length: 15

cdr3_nt: TGTGCCAGCAGTCCCGGGACAGGGAGGAGAGAGACCCAGTACTTC
cdr3_aa: CASSPGTGRRETQYF
d_call: TRBD1
j_call: TRBJ2-5
clone_size: few
v_call: TRBV27
cdr3_length: 15

cdr3_nt: TGCAGCGTATCTATGAACTGGGGGACTGAAGCTTTCTTT
cdr3_aa: CSVSMNWGTEAFF
d_call: -
j_call: TRBJ1-1
clone_size: -
v_call: TRBV29-1
cdr3_length: 13

cdr3_nt: TGTGCCAGCAGCGAATCACTAGCGGGAGGCTTGCAGACCCAGTACTTC
cdr3_aa: CASSESLAGGLQTQYF
d_call: TRBD2
j_call: TRBJ2-5
clone_size: medium-sized
v_call: TRBV7-2
cdr3_length: 16

cdr3_nt: TGTGCCAGCAGCTTGGAGAGGTCTGGAGGTGGGGGCCAGTACTTC
cdr3_aa: CASSLERSGGGGQYF
d_call: -
j_call: TRBJ2-5
clone_size: few
v_call: TRBV5-4
cdr3_length: 15

cdr3_nt: TGTGCCAGCGTAGCCTCGACTAGCGGATTATACAATGAGCAGTTCTTC
cdr3_aa: CASVASTSGLYNEQFF
d_call: TRBD2
j_call: TRBJ2-1
clone_size: once
v_call: TRBV11-1
cdr3_length: 16

cdr3_nt: TGTGCCAGCAGCTTGACAGCTTCCACAGATACGCAGTATTTT
cdr3_aa: CASSLTASTDTQYF
d_call: -
j_call: TRBJ2-3
clone_size: -
v_call: TRBV5-6
cdr3_length: 14

cdr3_nt: TGTGCCAGCAGCTTAGATGGGACAGGAGACACTGAAGCTTTCTTT
cdr3_aa: CASSLDGTGDTEAFF
d_call: TRBD1
j_call: TRBJ1-1
clone_size: few
v_call: TRBV7-2
cdr3_length: 15

cdr3_nt: TGTGCCAGCAGACAAGGGGGGTCTGCGGCGACCCAGTACTTC
cdr3_aa: CASRQGGSAATQYF
d_call: -
j_call: TRBJ2-5
clone_size: -
v_call: TRBV6-5
cdr3_length: 14